This entry concerns a single T cell receptor (beta chain). The antigen remains undetermined. Germline values: CDR1 SNHLY, CDR2 FYNNEI. The CDR3 covers 15 residues. V gave up 1 base and J gave up 0 bases, with 7 bases separating them. The table came from immunoSEQ multiplex PCR; TCRdb's copy has only in-frame clones and leaves some out. Of 30,000 to 40,000 clones in the sample, approximately 72% were seen once. This entry comes from a study of monozygotic twins with cystic fibrosis. Study information: Libraries were built from 2.5 to 3.5 micrograms of fragmented DNA using around 16 PCR cycles. Study-wide points: J usage was most co-twin-similar in 8 of 16 pairs, V in 13.

This rearrangement joins TRBV2 to TRBJ1-5; D remains ambiguous. What was sequenced was blood. The TCR comes from a girl between 10 and 17 years old with cystic fibrosis. The CDR3 protein is CASSEGGYSNQPQHF. CDR3 coding DNA: TGTGCCAGCAGTGAAGGGGGATATAGCAATCAGCCCCAGCATTTT.